The T cell receptor beta chain described here comes from a study of T cells after yellow fever vaccination (dated by TCRdb to between 2018 and 2020). Study-wide context: Libraries from fractions with low cell numbers were prepared with the SMART-Seq v4 Ultra Low Input RNA kit. Bulk PBMC replicates and cell subsets were isolated from blood drawn at multiple timepoints before and after both primary and secondary immunization. To follow T-cell clones before and after primary and booster YFV17D yellow fever vaccination, bulk TCR alpha and beta repertoires were sequenced over time. Two healthy male donors, one aged 18 to 30 and one aged 30 to 40 years, were included in the cohort.

TCRdb lists the instrument as Illumina NovaSeq 6000. Synthesis of TCR cDNA relied on 5'RACE template switching, a step that introduced a universal primer site along with unique molecular identifiers. cDNA synthesis was primed from both the TCR alpha and TCR beta constant segments. Two PCR steps were used to amplify libraries, with sample barcodes and sequencing adapters being added in the second step. Libraries were sequenced on Illumina HiSeq 2500 (2x100 bp) or NovaSeq (2x150 bp). Turning to the authors' computational methods: MIGEC handled demultiplexing of reads and collapsing into UMI consensus sequences, while MiXCR performed V(D)J alignment. Using edgeR on replicate PBMC samples, clonotypes were called vaccine-responding if FDR was below 0.01 and the log2 fold change was above 5 up to day 15. Each bulk clonotype was labeled CD4 or CD8 based on which sequenced repertoire, CD4 or CD8, contained the clonotype at higher abundance. The public reads were run again by TCRdb, first through fastp at Q25 and then through MiXCR, and only productive beta chains were kept. Entries that share a CDR3 protein sequence are merged under the most common genes and DNA. V and J calls and clone size were set by TCRdb, not the authors. In this sample the table shows approximately 160,000 distinct CDR3 sequences, around 9% of which occur a single time. Around 35% of the sample is in the top ten clones.

The label giving this sample's treatment or condition can be read as: live attenuated yellow fever vaccine strain. A standard Ficoll-Paque protocol was used to isolate PBMCs from peripheral blood. Dynabeads CD4 and CD8 positive selection kits were used to isolate CD4 and CD8 T-cell fractions. TriZol was used to extract RNA from bulk PBMCs, CD4 and CD8 fractions, and dextramer-positive and dextramer-negative fractions. General conclusions and limits of the study: A small share of clonotypes occurred in both CD4 and CD8 compartments, likely arising from convergent recombination. Compared with the primary T-cell response, the secondary T-cell response was faster but weaker, reaching its peak on day 5 rather than on day 15. Because only two donors were included in the study, the extent to which the findings can be generalized is limited. Most clones expanded after primary vaccination were re-detected after the booster (almost 97% of CD4 and around 86% of CD8), suggesting broad memory maintenance. Because abundant contaminating clonotypes from the bulk population could be contained in FACS-sorted repertoires, computational filtering was required.

For this clonotype: Its cognate antigen has yet to be identified. Base qualities are not at hand, and no much larger clone is one base apart.

Trimming removed 5 bases from V and 4 bases from J; the gene matches leave 6 bases unexplained. Its CDR3 holds 14 amino acids, cysteine through phenylalanine. Kept here is only the CDR3 DNA, which spans 42 bases and is read in frame from base 1. Via the germline V gene, CDR1 is SGHRS and CDR2 YFSETQ. The V and J genes are TRBV5-1 and TRBJ1-5; 7 central bases correspond to TRBD1. The sequenced sample was CD8+ T cells sorted from PBMCs, obtained 45 days after the yellow fever booster vaccination. The TCR was taken from a man aged 18 to 35 who received the YFV17D yellow fever vaccine. The nucleotide sequence reads TGCGCCAGCAGTCTGACAGGGATGAATCAGCCCCAGCATTTT. The resulting protein is CASSLTGMNQPQHF.